This TCR beta chain is drawn from a study of response to subunit inactivated influenza vaccine. General study points: There was a suggestion from the authors that each seasonal influenza vaccination recruits few new T cells.

TCRdb independently ran MiXCR on the RT-PCR reads; one entry per CDR3 protein. The table shows about 700,000 distinct CDR3 sequences, with around 15% occurring only once. Notes on this clonotype: Its specificity is not known.

The CDR3 has 16 residues. Unmatched junction bases numbered 7, after V lost 4 bases and J lost 0 bases. Germline V gene sequence: CDR1 SGHTA, CDR2 FQGNSA. The chain employs TRBV7-2 and TRBJ2-7; 9 bases fit TRBD1. Sample: PBMCs from blood, taken around 14 days before vaccination. The sequence was obtained from a man aged 45 to 65 who received an inactivated influenza vaccine. CDR3 sequence (DNA): TGTGCCAGCAGCTATAAAACGGGACAGGGCTCCTACGAGCAGTACTTC. Encoded protein: CASSYKTGQGSYEQYF. Supplemented by reference TRBV7-2 and TRBJ2-7, the full variable domain reads GAGVSQSPSNKVTEKGKDVELRCDPISGHTALYWYRQSLGQGLEFLIYFQGNSAPDKSGLPSDRFSAERTGGSVSTLTIQRTQQEDSAVYLCASSYKTGQGSYEQYFGPGTRLTVT.